The 24 T cell receptor beta chains presented below share a single source sample, sequenced in a study of T-cell reconstitution after alpha-beta-depleted transplantation in children (dated by TCRdb to 2016 to 2018). The library was made by PCR. Sequencer: Illumina HiSeq 2500. TCR libraries were prepared with molecular barcoding, using unique molecular identifiers to normalize TCRbeta repertoire quantification. The raw public reads went through TCRdb reprocessing: fastp at Q25, MiXCR clone calling, in-frame beta chains kept. Rows are unified per CDR3 protein, each entry keeping the most common DNA and genes. In this sample the table shows around 600,000 distinct CDR3 sequences, 8% to 11% of which occur a single time. Of the sample, about 4.2% falls within the top ten clones. Here the sequenced sample was PBMCs from the stem cell graft donor, taken from the stem cell graft. The receptor set was obtained from a human donor who donated a stem cell graft to a child with acute myeloid leukemia.

This clonotype came up many times. The chain is built from TRBV5-1 and TRBJ2-3; D possibly matches TRBD1 or TRBD2 (5 bases each). The CDR3 runs 18 residues. Trimming removed 2 bases at V and 0 bases at J, with 19 bases between. Germline V CDR1 and CDR2: SGHRS, YFSETQ. The CDR3 spells CASSFEGSPPPSTDTQYF. In nucleotides, the CDR3 is TGCGCCAGCAGCTTTGAGGGGTCGCCACCCCCTAGCACAGATACGCAGTATTTT.

In this sample, this clonotype turned up a few times. This chain's CDR3 is CASIRLSNRKGWRTEAFF. As DNA, the CDR3 is TGTGCCAGCATCCGCTTGTCGAATCGTAAGGGTTGGCGCACTGAAGCTTTCTTT. The rearrangement uses TRBV14 and TRBJ1-1; D is unclear. Germline lookup yields CDR1 SGHDN and CDR2 FVKESK. V dropped 7 bases and J dropped 4 bases, with 28 bases sitting between them. This CDR3 has 18 residues.

This chain links TRBV7-6 with TRBJ2-7; 9 nucleotides match TRBD1. Germline V lookup: CDR1 SGHVS, CDR2 FNYEAQ. The CDR3 consists of 16 residues. With V trimmed by 5 bases and J by 7 bases, 15 bases remained unmatched. CDR3 DNA: TGTGCCAGCAGCCGCACAGGGGGCCCGAGTAGAGGTGAGCAGTACTTC. Protein sequence: CASSRTGGPSRGEQYF. Full variable domain (outside the CDR3, taken from reference TRBV7-6 and TRBJ2-7): GAGVSQSPRYKVTKRGQDVALRCDPISGHVSLYWYRQALGQGPEFLTYFNYEAQQDKSGLPNDRFSAERPEGSISTLTIQRTEQRDSAMYRCASSRTGGPSRGEQYFGPGTRLTVT.

This clonotype has just one count. The chain couples TRBV19 to TRBJ2-4; a weak D match, TRBD1 (5 bases). V lost 7 bases and J 1 base, leaving 17 bases between the germline ends. Germline lookup yields CDR1 LNHDA and CDR2 SQIVND (reference sequence). CDR3 length: 16 amino acids. CDR3 protein: CASKYGAYDAKNIQYF. The CDR3 region has the DNA TGTGCCAGTAAATATGGGGCATATGACGCCAAAAACATTCAGTACTTC. Filled out from reference TRBV19 and TRBJ2-4, the complete variable domain reads DGGITQSPKYLFRKEGQNVTLSCEQNLNHDAMYWYRQDPGQGLRLIYYSQIVNDFQKGDIAEGYSVSREKKESFPLTVTSAQKNPTAFYLCASKYGAYDAKNIQYFGAGTRLSVL.

This clonotype was seen a handful of times. This CDR3 is CASSHHPGLAGVEQFF. CDR3 sequence (DNA): TGTGCCAGCAGTCATCATCCGGGACTAGCGGGAGTTGAGCAGTTCTTC. The genes are TRBV6-1 and TRBJ2-1; 14 nucleotides align to TRBD2. The V segment lost 5 bases and the J segment 9 bases; nucleotides outside the gene matches: 9. This CDR3 has 16 amino acids. Germline values: CDR1 MNHNS, CDR2 SASEGT.

The chain joins TRBV7-2 to TRBJ1-4; D unresolved. Germline V gene data show CDR1 as SGHTA and CDR2 as FQGNSA. The CDR3 totals 15 residues. Trimming removed 5 bases at V and 3 bases at J, with 13 bases between. The CDR3 sequence is CASSRPRNANEKLFF. For the CDR3, the DNA is TGTGCCAGCAGCCGCCCCCGGAATGCTAATGAAAAACTGTTTTTT.

The CDR3 protein is CASSLAARANTEAFF. The CDR3 DNA reads as TGTGCCAGCAGCTTAGCGGCCAGGGCGAACACTGAAGCTTTCTTT. V usage is TRBV7-2 and J usage is TRBJ1-1, with a tentative D call TRBD1 (5 bases). Germline V gives CDR1 SGHTA, CDR2 FQGNSA. The germline V and J ends were trimmed by 0 bases and 1 base, with 9 bases remaining between them. This CDR3 spans 15 amino acids.

This chain uses TRBV9 with TRBJ2-3, with D possibly TRBD2 on 6 matching bases. Germline V gene data show CDR1 as SGDLS and CDR2 as YYNGEE. The CDR3 length is 16 residues. Trimming took off 3 bases at V and 3 bases at J, with 17 bases between the two ends. The CDR3 bases are TGTGCCAGCAGCGGCGGGATCGTTTTTCGGACAGATACGCAGTATTTT. Translating gives CASSGGIVFRTDTQYF.

V is TRBV29-1 and J is TRBJ1-4; the D is unclear. The germline gives CDR1 SQVTM, CDR2 ANQGSEA. There are 13 residues in the CDR3. V dropped 6 bases and J dropped 5 bases, with 13 bases sitting between them. The chain's CDR3 is CSVLTPPNEKLFF. In DNA form, the CDR3 reads TGCAGCGTCTTGACACCCCCCAATGAAAAACTGTTTTTT.

This clonotype was seen repeatedly, ten times or more. The chain recombines TRBV29-1 with TRBJ1-6, with D uncertain. Germline CDR1 SQVTM, CDR2 ANQGSEA. This CDR3 is 13 amino acids long. V shed 7 bases and J shed 7 bases, with 14 bases lying between them. CDR3 sequence reads: CSAGRQENSPLHF. CDR3 coding DNA: TGCAGCGCCGGGAGGCAGGAAAATTCACCCCTCCACTTT.

This clonotype was observed many times. The chain recombines TRBV6-1 with TRBJ2-7; weak D call: TRBD1 (5 bases). The CDR3 consists of 13 residues. Trimming pared 10 bases from V and 0 bases from J, leaving 13 bases between. The germline CDR1 and CDR2 sequences are MNHNS and SASEGT. CDR3 sequence reads: CATNPTVSYEQYF. The CDR3, as DNA: TGTGCCACCAACCCGACAGTCTCCTACGAGCAGTACTTC.

This rearrangement joins TRBV5-1 to TRBJ2-7; 7 nucleotides align to TRBD2. The CDR3 is 15 residues long. Trimming cost V 4 bases and J 4 bases; bases outside gene matches: 11. Germline assignment: CDR1 SGHRS and CDR2 YFSETQ. CDR3 in amino acids: CASSTGLTGEYEQYF. The CDR3 DNA follows: TGCGCCAGCAGCACGGGACTAACGGGGGAATACGAGCAGTACTTC.

This clonotype was counted between two and nine times. The rearrangement links TRBV2 to TRBJ1-4, with D possibly matching TRBD1 (6 bases). V lost 6 bases and J lost 8, with 16 bases in between. CDR3 length: 14 residues. Germline lookup yields CDR1 SNHLY and CDR2 FYNNEI. CDR3 loop: CASRPGTSYEKLFF. DNA of the CDR3: TGTGCCAGCAGACCCGGGACATCGTACGAAAAACTGTTTTTT. The variable domain in full, completed from reference TRBV2 and TRBJ1-4, reads EPEVTQTPSHQVTQMGQEVILRCVPISNHLYFYWYRQILGQKVEFLVSFYNNEISEKSEIFDDQFSVERPDGSNFTLKIRSTKLEDSAMYFCASRPGTSYEKLFFGSGTQLSVL.

The chain recombines TRBV27 with TRBJ2-3, with D perhaps matching TRBD1 (6 bases). The ends were cut back, 2 bases at V and 5 bases at J, with 17 bases in the middle. The CDR3 length is 16 residues. Germline values: CDR1 MNHEY, CDR2 SMNVEV (reference sequence). In DNA form, the CDR3 reads TGTGCCAGCAGTTTAATGGGGGCAGGCTACCAAGATACGCAGTATTTT. As protein: CASSLMGAGYQDTQYF.

This clonotype was counted many times. The V gene is TRBV6-1, the J gene TRBJ2-5; D might be TRBD2 (6 bases). Germline CDR1 reads MNHNS; CDR2 reads SASEGT. V was trimmed by 6 bases and J by 3 bases, leaving 14 bases between them. The CDR3 is 14 amino acids. The CDR3 loop is CASSQGLVEETQYF. For the CDR3, the DNA is TGTGCCAGCAGCCAGGGACTGGTCGAAGAGACCCAGTACTTC.

Details on this clonotype: Because it lacks the conserved phenylalanine or tryptophan at the end, this CDR3 is likely a read error. The chain recombines TRBV30 with TRBJ1-4, with D perhaps matching TRBD1 (6 bases). Germline CDR1 is GTSNPN and CDR2 is SVGIG (reference sequence). The ends were cut back, 0 bases at V and 7 bases at J, with 6 bases in the middle. The CDR3 is 12 residues long. CDR3 amino acids: CAWSVQGEKLFY. CDR3 nucleotide sequence: TGTGCCTGGAGTGTACAGGGTGAAAAACTGTTTTAT.

The CDR3: CASSYSIGATDTQYF. The CDR3 bases are TGTGCCAGCAGTTACTCGATCGGGGCCACAGATACGCAGTATTTT. The chain joins TRBV6-5 to TRBJ2-3; D tentatively reads TRBD1 or TRBD2 (5 bases each). Germline CDR1 MNHEY, CDR2 SVGAGI. The CDR3 is 15 amino acids. Trimming shortened V by 0 bases and J by 2 bases, and 9 bases separated the two germline ends.

This clonotype was counted a few times. V gene TRBV20-1 combines with J gene TRBJ1-1; the D gene is possibly TRBD1 (5 bases). V gave up 0 bases and J gave up 0 bases, with 17 bases separating them. CDR3 length: 17 residues. Germline assignment: CDR1 DFQATT and CDR2 SNEGSKA (reference sequence). The DNA of the CDR3 is TGCAGTGCTAGAGATCGGGGACTCCGGTCTTTGAACACTGAAGCTTTCTTT. Encoded protein: CSARDRGLRSLNTEAFF.

Here the CDR3 reads CASSELAGGLPETQYF. CDR3 nucleotides: TGTGCCAGCAGCGAGCTGGCGGGAGGGCTTCCAGAGACCCAGTACTTC. This chain joins TRBV9 and TRBJ2-5; TRBD2 aligns across 9 bases. The J segment lost 4 bases and the V segment lost 3 bases, leaving 10 bases of the junction unmatched. There are 16 residues in the CDR3. Germline lookup yields CDR1 SGDLS and CDR2 YYNGEE. Full variable domain (outside the CDR3, taken from reference TRBV9 and TRBJ2-5): DSGVTQTPKHLITATGQRVTLRCSPRSGDLSVYWYQQSLDQGLQFLIQYYNGEERAKGNILERFSAQQFPDLHSELNLSSLELGDSALYFCASSELAGGLPETQYFGPGTRLLVL.

This clonotype was detected only a few times. The chain's CDR3 is CASSNSGKFGETQYF. In nucleotides, the CDR3 is TGTGCCAGCAGCAATAGCGGGAAGTTTGGAGAGACCCAGTACTTC. The rearrangement uses TRBV7-9 and TRBJ2-5, with TRBD2 matching 8 bases. J lost 4 bases, V lost 5 bases, and 9 bases had no gene match. The V gene's germline CDR1 is SEHNR and CDR2 FQNEAQ (reference sequence). The CDR3 extends over 15 amino acids.

The count of this clonotype is one. V usage is TRBV6-1 and J usage is TRBJ2-4; 8 bases map to TRBD2. Germline CDR1 MNHNS, CDR2 SASEGT. V gave up 2 bases and J gave up 2 bases; unmatched junction bases: 5. This CDR3 is 16 amino acids long. Written as DNA, the CDR3 is TGTGCCAGCAGTGAAAGCGGGAGTAAAACCAAAAACATTCAGTACTTC. It yields the protein CASSESGSKTKNIQYF.

The table lists this clonotype with many counts. This chain joins TRBV19 and TRBJ2-2; D is ambiguous. V was pared by 3 bases and J by 2 bases, with 7 bases between. Germline V lookup: CDR1 LNHDA, CDR2 SQIVND (reference sequence). There are 14 residues in the CDR3. In nucleotides, the CDR3 is TGTGCCAGTAGTATTCCAGGAAACACCGGGGAGCTGTTTTTT. It specifies CASSIPGNTGELFF.

This chain uses TRBV5-1 with TRBJ2-3, with D perhaps TRBD2 (6 bases). Germline V gene data show CDR1 as SGHRS and CDR2 as YFSETQ. This CDR3 has 15 residues. V was pared by 4 bases and J by 3 bases, with 15 bases between. The CDR3 DNA reads TGCGCCAGCAGCCTTTTTGGGACTGCAACAGATACGCAGTATTTT. Translated: CASSLFGTATDTQYF.

This clonotype was detected ten times or more. The V call is TRBV29-1, the J call TRBJ2-7, with 7 nucleotides matching TRBD2. CDR3 length: 13 amino acids. V was pared by 3 bases and J by 5 bases, with 7 bases of the junction left unmatched. Looked up from germline, CDR1 is SQVTM and CDR2 is ANQGSEA. The chain's CDR3 is CSVDQAGDHEQYF. The CDR3 DNA follows: TGCAGCGTTGATCAGGCGGGAGACCACGAGCAGTACTTC.